The present entry profiles one TCR beta chain with its context. The antigen this receptor binds is unknown. The record has no base qualities; no much larger clone is one base away. These data are taken from a study of T cell responses to AZD1222 COVID-19 vaccine (dated by TCRdb to the early 2020s). As for the study more broadly: TCR sequencing was performed for 230 to 250 trial participants, of whom around 200 were given two doses of AZD1222 and some 26 were given two doses of MenACWY control vaccine. Trial participants were enrolled by age into subgroups of 18-55, 56-69 and 70-plus years, and around 150, 29 and 61 TCR-sequenced participants, respectively, were included in these subgroups.

The CDR3, from cysteine to phenylalanine, totals 15 residues. This entry keeps only the CDR3 DNA: 45 bases, framed from base 1. According to the germline V gene (reference sequence), CDR1 reads LNHDA and CDR2 reads SQIVND. Here V drops 5 bases and J drops 3 bases, and the junction holds 9 bases not matched to any gene. The CDR3 regions of human TCRbeta chains were analyzed by immunosequencing. In the original analysis: Repertoire TCRs were matched against a reference library of SARS-CoV-2-specific TCRs generated with the MIRA antigen-specificity platform. Breadth was defined as the fraction of unique TCRs that were SARS-CoV-2-associated. Depth was defined as the fraction of total T cells that were SARS-CoV-2-associated. Using the MIRA data, each spike-specific TCR was mapped to the spike region that the TCR reacts to and placed in a CD4 or CD8 class. Log10-transformed breadth and depth values were compared by one-way ANOVA with Sidak's multiple comparisons tests. Entries here come from immuneACCESS through TCRdb and include only in-frame sequences with V and J called. Some clones fail to appear in such tables; in the studies checked, an unresolved V gene covers under half of the shortfall, and the cause of the remainder is unknown. V and J calls and clone size are as listed in that table; D and trimming were resolved from the DNA. The table for this sample lists about 73,000 clones; 89% of them were counted only once. About 9% of the sample is taken by the ten largest.

What the study reported, not specific to this receptor: Conclusions about previously exposed vaccinees are limited, since just a handful of AZD1222 recipients were seropositive for SARS-CoV-2 at baseline. After two AZD1222 doses, spike-specific TCR breadth and depth were significantly higher than at day 0 and than in MenACWY recipients. Participants were mostly white British and included more females than males, and it was suggested by the authors that clonal diversity may have been underestimated. In the small 56-69-year group, the increase in depth fell short of significance, most likely because of low power. CD4 TCRs associated with the vaccine covered the entire spike protein, and the dominant responses were in regions 160-218 and 743-854. Because no samples from the day 14 peak response were available, repertoires could be characterized only after the peak T cell response. Reportedly, close to half of the unique spike-specific TCRs recognized epitopes lying outside the regions that are mutated in the B.1.351 and B.1.1.7 variants.

Sample time point, as interpreted from the label and publication: about 28 days (+/-7) after the second vaccine dose. Because spike-specific TCR depth and breadth did not differ between the two schedules, AZD1222 recipients who got a second dose at roughly 4 weeks were pooled with those who got a second dose at roughly 12 weeks. Vaccinee samples were obtained from the UK trials COV001 and COV002, which included a single-blind randomized controlled phase 2/3 trial of AZD1222 (ChAdOx1 nCoV-19) in healthy adults. Trial participant PBMC samples were collected at day 0 and day 28 after the second dose for TCRbeta chain sequencing.

The rearrangement joined TRBV19 to TRBJ2-7, and 8 bases in between align with TRBD1. This TCR was recovered from an adult who received the AZD1222 COVID-19 vaccine. The sample in question was peripheral blood, obtained 28 days after the second AZD1222 dose. Here the CDR3 is given as CASSSQGASVYEQYF. The bases read TGTGCCAGTAGTTCCCAGGGGGCTTCTGTCTACGAGCAGTACTTC. Reference TRBV19 and TRBJ2-7 genes cover what lies past the CDR3, so the full variable domain is DGGITQSPKYLFRKEGQNVTLSCEQNLNHDAMYWYRQDPGQGLRLIYYSQIVNDFQKGDIAEGYSVSREKKESFPLTVTSAQKNPTAFYLCASSSQGASVYEQYFGPGTRLTVT.